Listed here are 20 T cell receptor beta chains from one sample, sequenced in a study of vaccination effects on CD4 cells after COVID-19. CD4+ T cell isolation took place after approximately ten days of culture. Assay used: immunoSEQ multiplex PCR; TCRdb lists only in-frame clones, some missing. This table holds more than 40,000 clones, roughly three quarters found once. For these receptors, no antigen is known. Sample: CD4+ T cells from PBMCs cultured without peptide, taken before COVID-19 vaccination. These receptors were collected from a human donor who had a prior SARS-CoV-2 infection.

The J gene is TRBJ2-7, the V gene TRBV5-1; 7 bases match TRBD2. The CDR3 totals 15 residues. The junction had 10 bases not matched to a gene; V was cut back by 4 bases and J by 3 bases. Per germline, CDR1 SGHRS and CDR2 YFSETQ. As DNA, the CDR3 is TGCGCCAGCAGCCCCGCGGGACTATCAAACTACGAGCAGTACTTC. It translates to CASSPAGLSNYEQYF.

This rearrangement joins TRBV7-2 to TRBJ1-2; D gene uncertain. V lost 1 base and J lost 4, with 7 bases in between. The CDR3 totals 13 residues. CDR1 and CDR2 (germline): SGHTA, FQGNSA. The CDR3 sequence: CASSLDRGYGYTF. For the CDR3, the DNA is TGTGCCAGCAGCTTAGACCGGGGCTATGGCTACACCTTC.

The chain couples TRBV2 to TRBJ2-5; D gene unclear. The V and J ends lost 3 bases and 1 base respectively, with 9 bases between them. The CDR3 is 14 residues long. Germline-derived CDR1 and CDR2 are SNHLY and FYNNEI. CDR3 amino acids: CASSDISFQETQYF. Written as DNA, the CDR3 is TGTGCCAGCAGTGATATCAGTTTCCAAGAGACCCAGTACTTC.

This clone has only a few counts. CDR3 loop: CASRGSGKEPQHF. CDR3 bases: TGTGCCAGCAGGGGGTCCGGTAAGGAGCCCCAGCATTTT. This sequence joins TRBV2 and TRBJ1-5; D call uncertain. Trimming removed 6 bases from V and 8 bases from J, with 14 bases in between. The germline CDR1 and CDR2 sequences are SNHLY and FYNNEI. There are 13 residues in the CDR3.

The V call is TRBV29-1, the J call TRBJ2-3; D may be TRBD2 (5 bases). The CDR3 is 13 residues long. Looked up from germline, CDR1 is SQVTM and CDR2 is ANQGSEA. Trimming removed 3 bases from V and 2 bases from J, with 9 bases in between. Written as DNA, the CDR3 is TGCAGCGTTGACGAGGGTAACACAGATACGCAGTATTTT. It is translated as CSVDEGNTDTQYF.

The J gene is TRBJ2-5, the V gene TRBV3-1 (or the pseudogene TRBV3-2); D possibly corresponds to TRBD1 (5 bases). The germline V gene has CDR1 LGHDT and CDR2 YNNKEL (reference sequence). Trimming removed 1 base from V and 5 bases from J, with 11 bases in between. The CDR3 extends over 14 amino acids. CDR3 loop: CASSQAQGVETQYF. The DNA of the CDR3 is TGTGCCAGCAGCCAAGCCCAGGGCGTGGAGACCCAGTACTTC.

The chain is built from TRBV30 and TRBJ2-5, with D perhaps TRBD2 (7 bases). The V end was cut by 8 bases, the J end by 5 bases, with 18 bases between. Germline lookup yields CDR1 GTSNPN and CDR2 SVGIG (reference sequence). The CDR3 has 13 residues. As DNA, the CDR3 is TGTGCCCTAGATGGGGGGGCACGGGAGACCCAGTACTTC. Its protein product is CALDGGARETQYF.

This clone showed up just a few times. No conserved phenylalanine or tryptophan is present at the end of the CDR3, so a read error is the likely explanation. No DNA is shown, since the ends of the CDR3 on it are uncertain; the CDR3 is the one TCRdb lists. This sequence joins TRBV2 and TRBJ1-1; the table names TRBD1, a call not compared with the DNA. The CDR3 length is 11 residues, termini included. Per the germline V gene, CDR1 is SNHLY and CDR2 is FYNNEI. CDR3: CASSGDRGRVR.

This clone was counted a few times. The V call is TRBV6-5, the J call TRBJ2-5; D is perhaps TRBD1 (5 bases). V lost 2 bases and J lost 4, with 5 bases in between. CDR1 is MNHEY and CDR2 is SVGAGI in the germline V gene. CDR3 length: 12 residues. In nucleotides, the CDR3 is TGTGCCAGCAGTTACAGGGGAGAGACCCAGTACTTC. It encodes CASSYRGETQYF.

On this clone: The same CDR3 also results from other DNA sequences found in this sample. This chain links TRBV6-5 with TRBJ1-1; tentatively, D is TRBD1 (5 bases). The V end lost 5 bases, the J end lost 1 base, and 8 bases lay between the germline ends. The CDR3 is made up of 13 amino acids. The germline V gene has CDR1 MNHEY and CDR2 SVGAGI. CDR3 sequence (DNA): TGTGCCAGCAGTAGGCAGGGGAACACTGAAGCTTTCTTT. Translated, it gives CASSRQGNTEAFF.

The gene calls are TRBV6-4 and TRBJ2-7, with D tentatively TRBD1 (5 bases). This CDR3 contains 15 residues. Trimming left V 3 bases short and J 4 bases short, with 16 bases between. Germline V lookup: CDR1 MRHNA, CDR2 SNTAGT. CDR3 residues: CASSEGSRVRYEQYF. The CDR3 DNA sequence: TGTGCCAGCAGTGAGGGGTCCAGGGTAAGGTACGAGCAGTACTTC.

The chain has TRBV18 and TRBJ2-5; no clear D. Per germline, CDR1 KGHSH and CDR2 LQKENI. CDR3 length: 14 residues. The V and J ends lost 2 bases and 1 base respectively, with 8 bases between them. The CDR3, as DNA: TGTGCCAGCTCACCATCGGCGACCCAAGAGACCCAGTACTTC. Amino acids: CASSPSATQETQYF.

This clone is a singleton in its sample. The chain recombines TRBV5-4 with TRBJ2-3, with 12 nucleotides matching TRBD2. Unmatched junction bases numbered 8, after V lost 4 bases and J lost 2 bases. The CDR3 runs to 17 residues. The V gene's germline CDR1 is SGHNT and CDR2 YYREEE (reference sequence). The CDR3 loop reads CASSASLAGGPTDTQYF. In nucleotides, the CDR3 is TGTGCCAGCAGCGCTTCACTAGCGGGAGGCCCCACAGATACGCAGTATTTT.

The table lists this clone with a few counts. The genes are TRBV28 and TRBJ1-1; TRBD1 aligns across 7 bases. Germline CDR1 MDHEN, CDR2 SYDVKM. J lost 5 bases, V lost 3 bases, and 9 bases had no gene match. The CDR3 length is 15 residues. The CDR3 nucleotides are TGTGCCAGCAGTTTCTCCCAGACAGGGCGAACTGAAGCTTTCTTT. This sequence encodes CASSFSQTGRTEAFF.

The CDR3 DNA follows: TGTGCCAGCAGCTTAGTTGGGGGGTTGGATACGCAGTATTTT. Its translation is CASSLVGGLDTQYF. This chain connects TRBV7-2 to TRBJ2-3, with D tentatively TRBD2 (6 bases). The V end lost 1 base, the J end lost 6 bases, and 11 bases lay between the germline ends. The CDR3 loop spans 14 amino acids. The germline CDR1 and CDR2 sequences are SGHTA and FQGNSA. Variable domain in full (rest from reference TRBV7-2 and TRBJ2-3): GAGVSQSPSNKVTEKGKDVELRCDPISGHTALYWYRQSLGQGLEFLIYFQGNSAPDKSGLPSDRFSAERTGGSVSTLTIQRTQQEDSAVYLCASSLVGGLDTQYFGPGTRLTVL.

This chain uses TRBV24-1 with TRBJ2-1; D not resolved. The germline gives CDR1 KGHDR, CDR2 SFDVKD. This CDR3 comprises 14 residues. Between the trimmed V and J ends, which lost 6 bases and 0 bases, there was a span of 8 bases. The CDR3 nucleotides are TGTGCCACCAGTAACAAGAGCTCCTACAATGAGCAGTTCTTC. Translated, it gives CATSNKSSYNEQFF.

This clone was seen only once. The chain couples TRBV6-5 to TRBJ2-2; D is unclear. The V and J ends lost 6 bases and 0 bases respectively, with 8 bases between them. CDR1 and CDR2 from the germline V gene are MNHEY and SVGAGI. The CDR3 has 14 amino acids. The chain's CDR3 is CASSTLTNTGELFF. In DNA form, the CDR3 reads TGTGCCAGCAGCACACTGACGAACACCGGGGAGCTGTTTTTT.

This clone was found a few times. For the CDR3, the DNA is TGTGCCAGCTCACTTGAGGCGGGAGGATCAGATACGCAGTATTTT. Amino acid sequence: CASSLEAGGSDTQYF. The chain carries TRBV18 and TRBJ2-3; 8 bases map to TRBD2. Germline trimming cut 4 bases from V and 4 bases from J; bases unmatched to any gene: 7. Germline CDR1 is KGHSH and CDR2 is LQKENI. This CDR3 is built from 15 residues.

The genes are TRBV19 and TRBJ2-6, with D maybe TRBD2 (7 bases). The CDR3 extends over 18 amino acids. Germline V gene sequence: CDR1 LNHDA, CDR2 SQIVND (reference sequence). V was pared by 2 bases and J by 0 bases, with 14 bases between. CDR3 nucleotides: TGTGCCAGTAGTATACGGGGGGCCTCCCGCTCTGGGGCCAACGTCCTGACTTTC. As protein: CASSIRGASRSGANVLTF.

The chain uses TRBV18 and TRBJ2-2, with 7 bases identical to TRBD2. In germline, CDR1 is KGHSH, CDR2 LQKENI. Trimming cost V 3 bases and J 5 bases; bases outside gene matches: 6. This CDR3 is built from 15 residues. CDR3 region: CASSPQTSWTGELFF. CDR3 DNA sequence: TGTGCCAGCTCACCTCAGACTAGCTGGACCGGGGAGCTGTTTTTT. Together with reference TRBV18 and TRBJ2-2, the CDR3 gives the full variable domain: NAGVMQNPRHLVRRRGQEARLRCSPMKGHSHVYWYRQLPEEGLKFMVYLQKENIIDESGMPKERFSAEFPKEGPSILRIQQVVRGDSAAYFCASSPQTSWTGELFFGEGSRLTVL.